This T cell receptor beta chain was obtained from a study of cytomegalovirus exposure and HLA in healthy donors. Study-level findings and limits: High sensitivity and specificity were reportedly achieved when the classifier diagnosed cytomegalovirus status. The tendency of first-cohort TCR clusters to co-occur in the 90 to 150 validation repertoires emerged from a later analysis. Through in vitro validation, three CMV-associated chains were shown to be specific for CMV antigens.

Comment on this clone: Its antigen is undetermined. At one boundary the junction diverges from the germline segment, which might be a read error.

Measured with immunoSEQ multiplex PCR; TCRdb has only the in-frame clones, and not every one. This table holds around 160,000 clones, about 90% found once. The CDR3 has 17 residues. Germline V gene data show CDR1 as LNHDA and CDR2 as SQIVND (reference sequence). The material sequenced was PBMCs. This TCR derives from a woman under 30 in good health and CMV-seropositive. This chain links TRBV19 with TRBJ2-4, with 10 bases fitting TRBD1. CDR3 coding DNA: TGTGCCAGTAGGATAGCCGGGACAGGGGACGCCAAAAACATTCAGTACTTC. Translating gives CASRIAGTGDAKNIQYF.